This T cell receptor (beta chain) was retrieved from a study of T cell responses to AZD1222 COVID-19 vaccine. Profiling relied on immunoSEQ multiplex PCR, and the TCRdb table lists in-frame clones only, not all of them. The sample comprises about 110,000 clones, about nine tenths of which are singletons, and 7% to 9% rests with the top ten. Here the sequenced sample was peripheral blood, taken on day 0 of AZD1222 vaccination. The sequence was collected from an adult in good health.

The CDR3 sequence: CASRQTGTGTGELFF. CDR3 DNA: TGTGCCAGCAGACAAACCGGGACAGGGACCGGGGAGCTGTTTTTT. The V call is TRBV7-8, the J call TRBJ2-2; TRBD1 agrees at 9 bases. Trimming at V came to 6 bases and at J to 5 bases, leaving 7 bases not matched to a gene. This CDR3 spans 15 amino acids. Germline V gene sequence: CDR1 SGHVS, CDR2 FQNEAQ.